This TCR beta chain derives from a study of T cells in Graves' hyperthyroidism and ophthalmopathy. RNA transcripts yielded amplified TCR beta CDR3 regions. The primer set for the first-round RT-PCR of the TCR CDR3 was HTBI. A single record per CDR3 protein comes from TCRdb applying MiXCR to the multiplex PCR reads. The table shows approximately 700,000 distinct CDR3 sequences, with 15% to 20% occurring only once. Germline CDR1 SGHTA, CDR2 FQGNSA. Trimming removed 5 bases from V and 4 bases from J; junction bases left unmatched: 6. This CDR3 comprises 15 residues. These patients, aged 18 to 65, had recently diagnosed hyperthyroidism lasting under 2 months. Any patient presenting with uncontrolled infection, other autoimmune disease, pregnancy or lactation was left out. Every diagnosis used clinical symptoms, serum thyroxine and TRAb, thyroid ultrasound and orbital computed tomography. PBMCs stemmed from around 9.3 ml fresh peripheral blood.

This clonotype has ten or more counts. This rearrangement joins TRBV7-2 to TRBJ2-1; 9 positions agree with TRBD1. The receptor was isolated from a man younger than 35 with Graves' hyperthyroidism. Sequences were obtained from blood. CDR3 sequence: CASSRGQGIYNEQFF. The CDR3 DNA sequence: TGTGCCAGCAGCCGGGGACAGGGAATTTACAATGAGCAGTTCTTC.